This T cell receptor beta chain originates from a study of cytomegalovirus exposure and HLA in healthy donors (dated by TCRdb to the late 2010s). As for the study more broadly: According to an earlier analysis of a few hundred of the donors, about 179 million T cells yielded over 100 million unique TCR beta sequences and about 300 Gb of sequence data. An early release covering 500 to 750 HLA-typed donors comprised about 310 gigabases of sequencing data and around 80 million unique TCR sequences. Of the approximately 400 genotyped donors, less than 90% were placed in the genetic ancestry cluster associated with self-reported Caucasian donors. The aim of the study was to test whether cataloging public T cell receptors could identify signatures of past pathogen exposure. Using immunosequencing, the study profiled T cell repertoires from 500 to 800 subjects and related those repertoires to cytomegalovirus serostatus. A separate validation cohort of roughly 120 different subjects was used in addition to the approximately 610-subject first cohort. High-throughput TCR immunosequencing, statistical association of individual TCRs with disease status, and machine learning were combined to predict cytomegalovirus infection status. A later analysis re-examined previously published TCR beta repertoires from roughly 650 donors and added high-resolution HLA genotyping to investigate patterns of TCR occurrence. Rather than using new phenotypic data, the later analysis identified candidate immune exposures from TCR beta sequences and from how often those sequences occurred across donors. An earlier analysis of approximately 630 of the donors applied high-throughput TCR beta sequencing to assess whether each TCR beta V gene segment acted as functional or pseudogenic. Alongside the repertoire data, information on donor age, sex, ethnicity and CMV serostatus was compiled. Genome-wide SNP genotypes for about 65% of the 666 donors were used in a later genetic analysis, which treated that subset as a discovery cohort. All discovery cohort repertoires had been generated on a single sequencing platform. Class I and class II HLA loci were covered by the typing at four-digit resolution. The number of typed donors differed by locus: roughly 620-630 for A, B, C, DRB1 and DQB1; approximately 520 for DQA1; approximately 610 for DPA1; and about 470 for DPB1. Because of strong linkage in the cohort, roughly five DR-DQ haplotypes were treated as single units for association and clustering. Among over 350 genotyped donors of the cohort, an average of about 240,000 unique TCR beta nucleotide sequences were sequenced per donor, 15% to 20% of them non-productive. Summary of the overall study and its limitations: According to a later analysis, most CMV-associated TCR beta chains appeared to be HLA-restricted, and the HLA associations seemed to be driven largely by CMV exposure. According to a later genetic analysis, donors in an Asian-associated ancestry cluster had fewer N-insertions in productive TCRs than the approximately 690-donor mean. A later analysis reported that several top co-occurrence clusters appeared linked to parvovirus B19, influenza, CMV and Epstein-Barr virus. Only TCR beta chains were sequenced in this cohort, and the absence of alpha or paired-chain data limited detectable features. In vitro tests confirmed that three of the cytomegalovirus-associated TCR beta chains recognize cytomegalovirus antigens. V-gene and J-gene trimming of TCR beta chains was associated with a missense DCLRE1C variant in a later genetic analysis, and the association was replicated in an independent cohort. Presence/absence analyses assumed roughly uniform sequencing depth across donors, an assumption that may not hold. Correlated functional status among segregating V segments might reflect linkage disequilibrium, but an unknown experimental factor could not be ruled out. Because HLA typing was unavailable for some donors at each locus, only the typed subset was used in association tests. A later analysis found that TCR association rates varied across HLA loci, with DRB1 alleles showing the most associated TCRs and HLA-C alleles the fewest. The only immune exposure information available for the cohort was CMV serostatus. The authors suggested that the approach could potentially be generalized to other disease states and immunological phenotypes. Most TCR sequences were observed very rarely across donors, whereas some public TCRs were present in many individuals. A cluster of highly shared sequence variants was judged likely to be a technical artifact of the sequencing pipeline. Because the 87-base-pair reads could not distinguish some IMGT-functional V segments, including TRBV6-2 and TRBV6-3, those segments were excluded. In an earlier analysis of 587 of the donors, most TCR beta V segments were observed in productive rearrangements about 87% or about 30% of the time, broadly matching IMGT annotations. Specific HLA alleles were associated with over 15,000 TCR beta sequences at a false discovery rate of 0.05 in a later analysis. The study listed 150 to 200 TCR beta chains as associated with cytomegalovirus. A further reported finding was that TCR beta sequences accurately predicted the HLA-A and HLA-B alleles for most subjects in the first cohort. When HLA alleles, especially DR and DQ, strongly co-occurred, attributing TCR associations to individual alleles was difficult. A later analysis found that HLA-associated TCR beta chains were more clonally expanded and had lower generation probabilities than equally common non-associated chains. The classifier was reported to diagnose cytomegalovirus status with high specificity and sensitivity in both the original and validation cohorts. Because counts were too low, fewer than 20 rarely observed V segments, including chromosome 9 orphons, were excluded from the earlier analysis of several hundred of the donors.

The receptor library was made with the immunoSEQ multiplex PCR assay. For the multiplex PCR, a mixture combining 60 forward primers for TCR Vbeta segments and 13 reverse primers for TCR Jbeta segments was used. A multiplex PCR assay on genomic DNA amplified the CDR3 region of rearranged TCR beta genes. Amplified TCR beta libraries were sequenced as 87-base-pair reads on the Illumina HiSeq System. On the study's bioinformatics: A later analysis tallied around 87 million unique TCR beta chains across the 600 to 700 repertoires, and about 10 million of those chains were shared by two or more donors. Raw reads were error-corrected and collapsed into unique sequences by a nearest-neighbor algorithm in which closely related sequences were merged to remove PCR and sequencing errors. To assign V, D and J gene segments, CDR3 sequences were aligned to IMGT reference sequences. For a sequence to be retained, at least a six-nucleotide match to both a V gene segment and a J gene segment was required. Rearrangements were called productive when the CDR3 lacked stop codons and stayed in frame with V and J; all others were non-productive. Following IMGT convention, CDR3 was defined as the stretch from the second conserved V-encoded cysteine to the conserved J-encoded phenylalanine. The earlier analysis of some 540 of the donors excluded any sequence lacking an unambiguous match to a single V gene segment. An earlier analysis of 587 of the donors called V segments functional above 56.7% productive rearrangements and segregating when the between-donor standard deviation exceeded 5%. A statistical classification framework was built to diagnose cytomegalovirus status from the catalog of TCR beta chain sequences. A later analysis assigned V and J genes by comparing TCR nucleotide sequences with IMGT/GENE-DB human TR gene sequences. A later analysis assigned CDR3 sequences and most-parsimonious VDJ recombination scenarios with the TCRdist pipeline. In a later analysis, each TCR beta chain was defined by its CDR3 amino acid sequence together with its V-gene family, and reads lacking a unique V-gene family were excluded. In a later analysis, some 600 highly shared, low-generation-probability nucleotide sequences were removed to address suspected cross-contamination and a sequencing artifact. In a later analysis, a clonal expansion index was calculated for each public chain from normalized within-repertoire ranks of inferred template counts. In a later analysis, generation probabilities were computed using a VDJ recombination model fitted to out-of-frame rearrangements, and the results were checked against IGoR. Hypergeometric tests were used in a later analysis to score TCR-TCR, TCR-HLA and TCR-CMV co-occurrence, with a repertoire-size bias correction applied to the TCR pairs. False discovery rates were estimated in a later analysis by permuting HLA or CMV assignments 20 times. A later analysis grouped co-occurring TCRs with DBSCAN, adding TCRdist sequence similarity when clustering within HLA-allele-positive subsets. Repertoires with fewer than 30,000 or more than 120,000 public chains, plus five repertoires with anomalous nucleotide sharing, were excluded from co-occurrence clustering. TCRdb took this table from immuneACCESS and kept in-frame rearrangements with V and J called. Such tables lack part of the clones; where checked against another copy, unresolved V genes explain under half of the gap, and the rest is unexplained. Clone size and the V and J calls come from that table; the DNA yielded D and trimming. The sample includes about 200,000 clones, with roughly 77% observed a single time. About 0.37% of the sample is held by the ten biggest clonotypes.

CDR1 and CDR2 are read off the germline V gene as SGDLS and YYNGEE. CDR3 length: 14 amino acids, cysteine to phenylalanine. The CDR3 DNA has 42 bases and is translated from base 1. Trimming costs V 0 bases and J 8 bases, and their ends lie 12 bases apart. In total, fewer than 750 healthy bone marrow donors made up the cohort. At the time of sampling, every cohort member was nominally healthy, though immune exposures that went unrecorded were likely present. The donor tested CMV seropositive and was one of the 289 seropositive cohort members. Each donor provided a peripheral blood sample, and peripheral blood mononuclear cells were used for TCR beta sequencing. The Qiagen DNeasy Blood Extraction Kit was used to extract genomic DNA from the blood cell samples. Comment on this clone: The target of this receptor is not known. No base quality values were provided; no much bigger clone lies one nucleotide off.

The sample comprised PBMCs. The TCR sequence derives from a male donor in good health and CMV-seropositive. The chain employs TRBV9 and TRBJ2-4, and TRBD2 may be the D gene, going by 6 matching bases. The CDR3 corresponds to CASSVGSSGDIQYF. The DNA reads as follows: TGTGCCAGCAGCGTAGGCTCTTCGGGGGACATTCAGTACTTC.